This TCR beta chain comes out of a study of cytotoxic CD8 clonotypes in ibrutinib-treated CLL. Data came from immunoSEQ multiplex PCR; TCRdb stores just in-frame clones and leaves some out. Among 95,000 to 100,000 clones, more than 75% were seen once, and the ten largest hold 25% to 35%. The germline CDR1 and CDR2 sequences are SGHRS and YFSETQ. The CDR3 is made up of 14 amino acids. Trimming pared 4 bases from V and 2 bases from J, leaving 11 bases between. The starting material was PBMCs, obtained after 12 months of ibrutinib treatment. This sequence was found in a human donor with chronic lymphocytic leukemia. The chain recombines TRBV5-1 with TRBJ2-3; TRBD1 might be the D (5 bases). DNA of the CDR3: TGCGCCAGCAGCCAGGGCCCCATCACAGATACGCAGTATTTT. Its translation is CASSQGPITDTQYF.